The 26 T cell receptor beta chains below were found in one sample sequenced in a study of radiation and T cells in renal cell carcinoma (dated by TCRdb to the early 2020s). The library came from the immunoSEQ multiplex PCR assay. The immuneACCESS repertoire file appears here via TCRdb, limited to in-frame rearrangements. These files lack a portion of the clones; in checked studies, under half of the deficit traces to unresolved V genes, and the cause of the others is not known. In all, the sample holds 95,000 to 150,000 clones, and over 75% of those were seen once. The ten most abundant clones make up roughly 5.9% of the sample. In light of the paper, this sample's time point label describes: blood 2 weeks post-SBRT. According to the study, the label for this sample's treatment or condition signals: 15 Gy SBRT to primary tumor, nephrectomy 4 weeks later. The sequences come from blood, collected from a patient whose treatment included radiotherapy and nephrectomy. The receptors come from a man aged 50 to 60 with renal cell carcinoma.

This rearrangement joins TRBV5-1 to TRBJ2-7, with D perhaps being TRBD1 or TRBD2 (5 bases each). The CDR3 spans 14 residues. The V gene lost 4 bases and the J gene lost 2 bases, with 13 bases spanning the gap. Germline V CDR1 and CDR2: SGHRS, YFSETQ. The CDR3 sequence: CASSLGTEPYEQYF. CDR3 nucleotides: TGCGCCAGCAGCCTCGGGACGGAACCCTACGAGCAGTACTTC.

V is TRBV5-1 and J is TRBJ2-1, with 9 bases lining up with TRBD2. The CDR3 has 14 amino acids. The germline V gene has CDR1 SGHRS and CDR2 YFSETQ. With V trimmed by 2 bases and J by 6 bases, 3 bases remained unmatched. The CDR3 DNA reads TGCGCCAGCAGCTTAGGACTAGCGAGCAATGAGCAGTTCTTC. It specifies CASSLGLASNEQFF.

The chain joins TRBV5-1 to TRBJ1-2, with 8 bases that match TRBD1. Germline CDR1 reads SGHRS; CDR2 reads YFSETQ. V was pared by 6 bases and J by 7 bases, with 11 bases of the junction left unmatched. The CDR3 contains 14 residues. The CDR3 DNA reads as TGCGCCAGCAAACCGACAGGGGCAGAAGGTGGCTACACCTTC. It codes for CASKPTGAEGGYTF.

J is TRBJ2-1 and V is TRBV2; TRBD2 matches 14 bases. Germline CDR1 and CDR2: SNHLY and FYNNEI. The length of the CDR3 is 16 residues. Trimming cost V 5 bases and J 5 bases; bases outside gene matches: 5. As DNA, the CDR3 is TGTGCCAGCAGTCCCTCGACTAGCGGGGGGGACAATGAGCAGTTCTTC. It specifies CASSPSTSGGDNEQFF.

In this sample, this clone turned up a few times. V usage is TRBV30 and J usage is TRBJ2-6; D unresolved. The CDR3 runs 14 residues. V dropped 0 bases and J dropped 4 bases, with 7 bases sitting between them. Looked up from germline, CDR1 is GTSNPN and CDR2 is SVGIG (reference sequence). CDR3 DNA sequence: TGTGCCTGGAGTGTAGTTGGCGGGGCCAACGTCCTGACTTTC. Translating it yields CAWSVVGGANVLTF.

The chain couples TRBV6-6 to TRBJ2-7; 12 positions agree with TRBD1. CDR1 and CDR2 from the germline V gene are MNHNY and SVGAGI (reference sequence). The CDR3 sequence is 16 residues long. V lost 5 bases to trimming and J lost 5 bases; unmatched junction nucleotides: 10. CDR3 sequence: CASSPGTGGPHHEQYF. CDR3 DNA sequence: TGTGCCAGCAGTCCAGGGACAGGGGGCCCTCACCACGAGCAGTACTTC.

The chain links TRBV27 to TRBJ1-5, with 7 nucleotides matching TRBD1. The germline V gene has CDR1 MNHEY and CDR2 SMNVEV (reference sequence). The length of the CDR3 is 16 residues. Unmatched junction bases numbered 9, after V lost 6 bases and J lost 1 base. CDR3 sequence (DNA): TGTGCCAGCAGCCGATCGTCAGGGGGGAGCAATCAGCCCCAGCATTTT. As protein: CASSRSSGGSNQPQHF.

The CDR3 DNA follows: TGTGCCAGCAGTGAAGGTCGGCAGGGGGCGACCTATGGCTACACCTTC. As protein: CASSEGRQGATYGYTF. The rearrangement links TRBV2 to TRBJ1-2, with TRBD1 identical over 8 bases. The V gene's germline CDR1 is SNHLY and CDR2 FYNNEI. The V gene end was trimmed by 1 base and the J gene end by 4 bases; junction bases not matched to a gene: 8. This CDR3 is built from 16 residues. The full variable domain, completed using reference TRBV2 and TRBJ1-2, is EPEVTQTPSHQVTQMGQEVILRCVPISNHLYFYWYRQILGQKVEFLVSFYNNEISEKSEIFDDQFSVERPDGSNFTLKIRSTKLEDSAMYFCASSEGRQGATYGYTFGSGTRLTVV.

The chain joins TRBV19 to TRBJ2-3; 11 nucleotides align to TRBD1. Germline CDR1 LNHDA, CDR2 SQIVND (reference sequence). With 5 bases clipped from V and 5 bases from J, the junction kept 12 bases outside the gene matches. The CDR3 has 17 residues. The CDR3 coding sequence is TGTGCCAGTAGTGCCCGGGACAGGGGGTCGATAGTAGATACGCAGTATTTT. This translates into CASSARDRGSIVDTQYF.

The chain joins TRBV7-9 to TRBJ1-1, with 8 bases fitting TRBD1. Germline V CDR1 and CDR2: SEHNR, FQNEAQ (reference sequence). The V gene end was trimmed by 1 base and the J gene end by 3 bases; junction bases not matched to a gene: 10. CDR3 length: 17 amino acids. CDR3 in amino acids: CASSLGQGLLVDTEAFF. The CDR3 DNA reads TGTGCCAGCAGCTTAGGACAGGGGTTATTGGTTGACACTGAAGCTTTCTTT.

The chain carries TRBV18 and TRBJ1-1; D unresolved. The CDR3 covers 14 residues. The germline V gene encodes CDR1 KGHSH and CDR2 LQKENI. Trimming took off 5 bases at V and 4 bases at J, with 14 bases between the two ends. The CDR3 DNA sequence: TGTGCCAGCTCAGCCGGAGTTGGGCGCACTGAAGCTTTCTTT. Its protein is CASSAGVGRTEAFF.

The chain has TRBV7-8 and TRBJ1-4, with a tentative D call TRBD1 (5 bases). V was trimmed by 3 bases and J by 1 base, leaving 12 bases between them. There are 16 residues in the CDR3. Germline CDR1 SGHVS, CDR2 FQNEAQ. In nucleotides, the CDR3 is TGTGCCAGCAGCTTCCAGGGTTACGTAACTAATGAAAAACTGTTTTTT. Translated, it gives CASSFQGYVTNEKLFF.

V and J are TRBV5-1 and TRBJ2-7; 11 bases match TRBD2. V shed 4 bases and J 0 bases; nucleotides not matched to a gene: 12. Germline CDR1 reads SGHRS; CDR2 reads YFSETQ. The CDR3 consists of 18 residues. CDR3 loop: CASSPRTSGRSTSYEQYF. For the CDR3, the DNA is TGCGCCAGCAGCCCCCGGACTAGCGGGCGGAGTACCTCCTACGAGCAGTACTTC.

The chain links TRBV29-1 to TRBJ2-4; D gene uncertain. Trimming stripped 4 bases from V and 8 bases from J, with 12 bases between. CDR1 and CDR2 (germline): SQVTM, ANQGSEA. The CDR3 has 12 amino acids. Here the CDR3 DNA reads TGCAGCGTTGTTTCGGGCCGGGACATTCAGTACTTC. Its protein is CSVVSGRDIQYF.

In DNA form, the CDR3 reads TGTGCCAGCAGTTTGATGCTTCGGCGGTTCCGCAGCGGATCCTACGAGCAGTACTTC. Translation: CASSLMLRRFRSGSYEQYF. J is TRBJ2-7 and V is TRBV28; tentative D call: TRBD2 (5 bases). CDR3 size: 19 residues. V was pared by 3 bases and J by 1 base, with 25 bases between. Germline-derived CDR1 and CDR2 are MDHEN and SYDVKM.

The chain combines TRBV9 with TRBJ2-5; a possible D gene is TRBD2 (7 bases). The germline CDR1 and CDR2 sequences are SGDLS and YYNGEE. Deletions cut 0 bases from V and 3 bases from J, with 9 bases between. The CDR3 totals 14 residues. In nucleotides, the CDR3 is TGTGCCAGCAGCGTAGGGGGGGGCGAAGAGACCCAGTACTTC. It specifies CASSVGGGEETQYF.

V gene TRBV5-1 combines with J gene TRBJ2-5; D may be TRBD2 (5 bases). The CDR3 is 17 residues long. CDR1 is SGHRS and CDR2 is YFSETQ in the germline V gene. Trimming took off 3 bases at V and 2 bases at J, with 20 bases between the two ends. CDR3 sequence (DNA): TGCGCCAGCAGCTCCGGACTGAGCGACTCGAAACAAGAGACCCAGTACTTC. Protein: CASSSGLSDSKQETQYF. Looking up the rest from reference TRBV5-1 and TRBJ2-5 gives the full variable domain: KAGVTQTPRYLIKTRGQQVTLSCSPISGHRSVSWYQQTPGQGLQFLFEYFSETQRNKGNFPGRFSGRQFSNSRSEMNVSTLELGDSALYLCASSSGLSDSKQETQYFGPGTRLLVL.

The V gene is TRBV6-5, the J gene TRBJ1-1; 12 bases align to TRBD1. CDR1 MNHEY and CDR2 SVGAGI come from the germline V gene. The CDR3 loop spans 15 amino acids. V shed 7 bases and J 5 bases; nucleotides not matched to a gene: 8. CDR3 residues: CASTRRDRGLTEAFF. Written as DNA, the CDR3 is TGTGCCAGCACACGAAGGGACAGGGGGCTGACTGAAGCTTTCTTT.

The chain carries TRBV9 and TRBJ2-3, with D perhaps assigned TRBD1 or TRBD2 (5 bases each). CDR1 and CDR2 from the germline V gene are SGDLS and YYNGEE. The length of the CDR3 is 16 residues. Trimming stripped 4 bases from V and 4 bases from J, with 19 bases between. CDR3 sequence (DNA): TGTGCCAGCAGCCAGGGACCGACCCAGGGCGCAGATACGCAGTATTTT. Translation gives CASSQGPTQGADTQYF.

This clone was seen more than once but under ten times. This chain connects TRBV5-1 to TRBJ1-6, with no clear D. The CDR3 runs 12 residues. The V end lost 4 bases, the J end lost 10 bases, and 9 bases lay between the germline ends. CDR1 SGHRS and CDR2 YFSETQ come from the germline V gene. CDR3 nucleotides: TGCGCCAGCAGCGTTCTAGGCTCACCCCTCCACTTT. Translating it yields CASSVLGSPLHF.

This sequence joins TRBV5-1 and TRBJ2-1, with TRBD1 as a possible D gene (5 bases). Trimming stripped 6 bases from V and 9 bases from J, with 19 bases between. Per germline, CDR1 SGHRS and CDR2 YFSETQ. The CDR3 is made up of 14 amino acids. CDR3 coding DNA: TGCGCCAGCATCTCTCAGGGCGGAGCCTTTGAGCAGTTCTTC. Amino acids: CASISQGGAFEQFF. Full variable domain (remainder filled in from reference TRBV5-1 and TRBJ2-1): KAGVTQTPRYLIKTRGQQVTLSCSPISGHRSVSWYQQTPGQGLQFLFEYFSETQRNKGNFPGRFSGRQFSNSRSEMNVSTLELGDSALYLCASISQGGAFEQFFGPGTRLTVL.

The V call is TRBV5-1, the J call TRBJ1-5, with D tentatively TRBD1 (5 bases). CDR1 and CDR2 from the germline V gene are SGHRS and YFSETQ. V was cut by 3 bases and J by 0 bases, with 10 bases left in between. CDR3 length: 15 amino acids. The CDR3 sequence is CASSSTGDSNQPQHF. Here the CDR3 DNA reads TGCGCCAGCAGCTCCACAGGAGATAGCAATCAGCCCCAGCATTTT.

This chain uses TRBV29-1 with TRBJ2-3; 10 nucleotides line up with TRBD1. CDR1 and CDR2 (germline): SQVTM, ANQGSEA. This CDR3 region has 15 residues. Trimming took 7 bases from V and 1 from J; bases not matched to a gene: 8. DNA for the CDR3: TGCAGCGCCTCTCGGGGGACAGGGGGCACAGATACGCAGTATTTT. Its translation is CSASRGTGGTDTQYF.

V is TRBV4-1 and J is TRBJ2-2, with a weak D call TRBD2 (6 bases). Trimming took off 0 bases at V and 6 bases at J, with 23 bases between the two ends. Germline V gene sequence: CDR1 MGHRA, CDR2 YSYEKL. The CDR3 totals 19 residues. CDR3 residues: CASSQEPIRSGVGPGELFF. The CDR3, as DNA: TGCGCCAGCAGCCAAGAACCCATCCGGTCGGGAGTAGGCCCCGGGGAGCTGTTTTTT.

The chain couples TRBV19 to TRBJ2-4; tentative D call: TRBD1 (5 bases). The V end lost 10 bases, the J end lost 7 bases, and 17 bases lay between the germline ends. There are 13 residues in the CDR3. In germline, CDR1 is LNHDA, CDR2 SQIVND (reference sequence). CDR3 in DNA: TGTGCCACCGGATCAGGGATGGGGAACATTCAGTACTTC. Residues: CATGSGMGNIQYF.

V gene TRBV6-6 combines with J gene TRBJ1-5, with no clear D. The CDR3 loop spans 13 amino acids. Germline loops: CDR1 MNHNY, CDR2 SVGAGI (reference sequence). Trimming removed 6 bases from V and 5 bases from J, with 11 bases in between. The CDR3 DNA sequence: TGTGCCAGCAGCCCCAGTCAGGATCAGCCCCAGCATTTT. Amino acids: CASSPSQDQPQHF.